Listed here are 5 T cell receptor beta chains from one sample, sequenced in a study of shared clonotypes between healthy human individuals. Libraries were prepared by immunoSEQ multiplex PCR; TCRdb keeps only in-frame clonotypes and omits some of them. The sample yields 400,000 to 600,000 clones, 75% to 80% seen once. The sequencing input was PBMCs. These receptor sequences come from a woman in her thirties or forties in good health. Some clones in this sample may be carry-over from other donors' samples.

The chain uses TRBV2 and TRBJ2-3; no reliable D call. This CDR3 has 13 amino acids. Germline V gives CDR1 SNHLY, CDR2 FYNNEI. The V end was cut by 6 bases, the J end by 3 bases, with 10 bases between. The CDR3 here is CASSMDPTDTQYF. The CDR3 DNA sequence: TGTGCCAGCAGCATGGACCCTACAGATACGCAGTATTTT.

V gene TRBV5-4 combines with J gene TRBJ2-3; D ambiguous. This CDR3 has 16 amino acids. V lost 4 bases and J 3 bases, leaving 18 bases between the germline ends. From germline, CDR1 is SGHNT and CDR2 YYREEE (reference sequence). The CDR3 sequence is CASSPEAESRTDTQYF. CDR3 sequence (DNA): TGTGCCAGCAGCCCCGAGGCGGAGAGTAGAACAGATACGCAGTATTTT. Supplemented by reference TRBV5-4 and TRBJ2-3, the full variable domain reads ETGVTQSPTHLIKTRGQQVTLRCSSQSGHNTVSWYQQALGQGPQFIFQYYREEENGRGNFPPRFSGLQFPNYSSELNVNALELDDSALYLCASSPEAESRTDTQYFGPGTRLTVL.

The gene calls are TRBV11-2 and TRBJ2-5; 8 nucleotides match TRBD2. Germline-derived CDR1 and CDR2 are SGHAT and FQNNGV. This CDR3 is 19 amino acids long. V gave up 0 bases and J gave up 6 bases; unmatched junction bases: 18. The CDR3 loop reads CASSLDWQGASGSPKTQYF. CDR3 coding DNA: TGTGCCAGCAGCTTAGATTGGCAGGGTGCTAGCGGGTCCCCTAAGACCCAGTACTTC.

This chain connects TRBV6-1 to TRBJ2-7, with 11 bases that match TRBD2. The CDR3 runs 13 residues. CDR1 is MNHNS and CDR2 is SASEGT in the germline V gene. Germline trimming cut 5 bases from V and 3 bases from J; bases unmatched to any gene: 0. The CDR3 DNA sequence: TGTGCCAGCAGTACTAGCGGGAGCTACGAGCAGTACTTC. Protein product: CASSTSGSYEQYF.

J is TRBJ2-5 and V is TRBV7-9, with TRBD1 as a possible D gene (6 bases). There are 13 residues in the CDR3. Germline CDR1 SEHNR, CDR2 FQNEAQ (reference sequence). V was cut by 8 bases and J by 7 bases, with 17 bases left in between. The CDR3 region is CASSQGGSGTQYF. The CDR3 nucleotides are TGTGCCAGCTCCCAAGGGGGATCAGGGACCCAGTACTTC.